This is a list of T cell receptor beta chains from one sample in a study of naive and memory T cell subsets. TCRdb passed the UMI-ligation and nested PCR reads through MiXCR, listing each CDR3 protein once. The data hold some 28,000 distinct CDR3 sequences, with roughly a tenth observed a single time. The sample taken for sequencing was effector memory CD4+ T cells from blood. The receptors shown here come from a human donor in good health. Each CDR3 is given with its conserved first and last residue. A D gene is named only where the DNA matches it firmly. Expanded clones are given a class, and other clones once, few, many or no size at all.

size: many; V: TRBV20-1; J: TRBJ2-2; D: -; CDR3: CSARQPGRDTGELFF; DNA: TGCAGTGCTAGACAACCAGGAAGGGACACCGGGGAGCTGTTTTTT
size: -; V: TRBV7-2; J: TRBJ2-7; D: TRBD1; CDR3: CASSRDRGQEQYF; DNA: TGTGCCAGCAGCCGAGACAGGGGGCAAGAGCAGTACTTC
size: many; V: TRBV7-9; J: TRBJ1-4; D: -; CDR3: CASSLKGHEKLFF; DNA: TGTGCCAGCAGCTTAAAGGGACATGAAAAACTGTTTTTT
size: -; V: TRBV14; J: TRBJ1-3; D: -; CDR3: CASSQARRHYSSGNTIYF; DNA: TGTGCCAGCAGCCAAGCAAGGCGACACTACTCCTCTGGAAACACCATATATTTT
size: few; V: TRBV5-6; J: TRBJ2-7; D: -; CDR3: CASSWSIYEQYF; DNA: TGTGCCAGCAGCTGGTCGATTTACGAGCAGTACTTC
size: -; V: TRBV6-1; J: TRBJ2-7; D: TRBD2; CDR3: CASSLIAGGSYEQYF; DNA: TGTGCCAGCAGTTTGATAGCGGGGGGCTCCTACGAGCAGTACTTC
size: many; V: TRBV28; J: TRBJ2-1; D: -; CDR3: CASRRLSSYNEQFF; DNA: TGTGCCAGCAGGCGTCTAAGCTCCTACAATGAGCAGTTCTTC
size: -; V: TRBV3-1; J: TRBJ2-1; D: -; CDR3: CASRPSTGNEQFF; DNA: TGTGCCAGCAGACCCAGTACAGGGAATGAGCAGTTCTTC
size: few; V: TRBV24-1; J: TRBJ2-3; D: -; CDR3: CATSRGTSTDTQYF; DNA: TGTGCCACCAGTCGAGGTACTAGCACAGATACGCAGTATTTT
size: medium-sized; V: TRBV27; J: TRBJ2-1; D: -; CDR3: CASRVHLKNEQFF; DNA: TGTGCCAGCAGGGTTCACCTAAAAAATGAGCAGTTCTTC
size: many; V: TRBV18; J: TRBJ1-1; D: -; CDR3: CASSPRTSEAFF; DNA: TGTGCCAGCTCACCTAGGACCTCTGAAGCTTTCTTT
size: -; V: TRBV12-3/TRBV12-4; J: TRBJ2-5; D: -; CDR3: CASSWTDIYLQETQYF; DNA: TGTGCCAGCAGCTGGACAGACATATACTTACAAGAGACCCAGTACTTC
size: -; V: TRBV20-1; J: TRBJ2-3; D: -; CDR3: CSAKDGEAVADTQYF; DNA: TGCAGTGCTAAAGACGGGGAGGCGGTGGCAGATACGCAGTATTTT
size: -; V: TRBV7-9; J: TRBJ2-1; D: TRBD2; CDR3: CASSLDQKLARRGHNEQFF; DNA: TGTGCCAGCAGCTTAGACCAAAAACTAGCGAGAAGAGGGCACAATGAGCAGTTCTTC
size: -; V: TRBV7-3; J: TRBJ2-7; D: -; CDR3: CASSLSAHGEQYF; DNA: TGTGCCAGCAGCTTATCCGCCCACGGCGAGCAGTACTTC
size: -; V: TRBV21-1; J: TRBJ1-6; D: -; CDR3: CASSKVKVGSPLHF; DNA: TGTGCCAGCAGCAAAGTCAAGGTCGGTTCACCCCTCCACTTT
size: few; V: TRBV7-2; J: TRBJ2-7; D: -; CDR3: CASSSLPLQGYEQYF; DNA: TGTGCCAGCAGCTCACTCCCATTACAGGGTTACGAGCAGTACTTC
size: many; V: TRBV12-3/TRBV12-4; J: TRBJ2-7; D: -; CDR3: CASSGRISYEQYF; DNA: TGTGCCAGCAGTGGACGGATCTCCTACGAGCAGTACTTC
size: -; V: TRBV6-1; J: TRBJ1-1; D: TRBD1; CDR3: CASSEARGSTEAFF; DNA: TGTGCCAGCAGTGAAGCCAGGGGGAGCACTGAAGCTTTCTTT
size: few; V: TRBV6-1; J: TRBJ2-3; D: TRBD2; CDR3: CASSPGLAGGPLSDTQYF; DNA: TGTGCCAGCAGCCCGGGACTAGCGGGAGGGCCTCTCTCTGATACGCAGTATTTT
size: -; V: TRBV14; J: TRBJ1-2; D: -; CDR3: CASSLQGMRGGGYTF; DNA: TGTGCCAGCAGTCTCCAGGGAATGAGAGGAGGAGGCTACACCTTC
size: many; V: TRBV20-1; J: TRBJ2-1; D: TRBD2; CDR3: CSANSGSSYEQFF; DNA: TGCAGTGCCAATAGCGGGAGTTCATATGAGCAGTTCTTC
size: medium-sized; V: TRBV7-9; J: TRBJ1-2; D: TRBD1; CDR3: CASSAAGTGRGNYGYTF; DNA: TGTGCCAGCAGCGCAGCTGGGACAGGGAGGGGGAACTATGGCTACACCTTC
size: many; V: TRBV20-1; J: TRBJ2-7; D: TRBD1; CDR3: CSASRGQASYEQYF; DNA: TGCAGTGCTAGTAGGGGACAGGCTTCCTACGAGCAGTACTTC
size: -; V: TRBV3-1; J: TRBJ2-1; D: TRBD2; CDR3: CASSQGLPLLAGGRNEQFF; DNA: TGTGCCAGCAGCCAAGGTCTCCCTCTACTAGCGGGAGGTAGGAATGAGCAGTTCTTC